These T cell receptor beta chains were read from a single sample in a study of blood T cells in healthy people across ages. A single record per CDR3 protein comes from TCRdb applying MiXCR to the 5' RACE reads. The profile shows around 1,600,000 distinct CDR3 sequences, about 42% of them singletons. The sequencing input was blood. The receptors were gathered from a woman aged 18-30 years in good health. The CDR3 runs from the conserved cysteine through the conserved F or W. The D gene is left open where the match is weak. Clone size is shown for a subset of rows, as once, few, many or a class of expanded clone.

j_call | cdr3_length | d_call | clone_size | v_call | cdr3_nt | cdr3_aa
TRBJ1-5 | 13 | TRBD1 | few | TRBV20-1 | TGCAGTGCTAGACGGGACAGCTGGGCTCCCCAGCATTTT | CSARRDSWAPQHF
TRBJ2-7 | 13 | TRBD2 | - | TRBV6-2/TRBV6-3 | TGTGCCACCATAAGCGGGGGGACGTACGAGCAGTACTTC | CATISGGTYEQYF
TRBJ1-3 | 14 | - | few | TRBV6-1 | TGTGCCAGCGGAGAGGACTTCTCTGGAAACACCATATATTTT | CASGEDFSGNTIYF
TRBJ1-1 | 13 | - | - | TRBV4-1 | TGCGCCAGCAGCCATGGCACAGTCGGCGAAGCTTTCTTT | CASSHGTVGEAFF
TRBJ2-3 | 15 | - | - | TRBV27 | TGTGCCAGCAGTTCTACTACTACGGGCACAGATACGCAGTATTTT | CASSSTTTGTDTQYF
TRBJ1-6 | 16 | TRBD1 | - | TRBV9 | TGTGCCAGCAGCGTCACAGGGGGCCTAGATAATTCACCCCTCCACTTT | CASSVTGGLDNSPLHF
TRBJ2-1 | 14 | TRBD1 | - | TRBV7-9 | TGTGCCAGCAGACCGGGACAGGGTGGTAATGTGCAGTTCTTC | CASRPGQGGNVQFF
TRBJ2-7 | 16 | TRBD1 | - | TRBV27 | TGTGCCAGCAGTCAAGGAGACAGGGGTATATCCTACGAGCAGTACTTC | CASSQGDRGISYEQYF
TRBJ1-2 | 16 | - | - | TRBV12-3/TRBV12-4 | TGTGCCAGCAGTTTCCCTTATCAAGGAGCTAACTATGGCTACACCTTC | CASSFPYQGANYGYTF
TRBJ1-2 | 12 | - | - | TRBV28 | TGTGCCGCGGTCCGACCAACCCATGGCTACACCTTC | CAAVRPTHGYTF
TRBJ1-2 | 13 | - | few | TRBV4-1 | TGCGCCAGCAGCCATCCCGACCACCAAGGCTACACCTTC | CASSHPDHQGYTF
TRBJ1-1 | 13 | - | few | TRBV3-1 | TGTGCCAGCAGCCCAGGGGCGGGGACTGAAGCTTTCTTT | CASSPGAGTEAFF
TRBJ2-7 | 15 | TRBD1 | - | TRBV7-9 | TGTGCCAGCAGCTTACAGGGGGCCTTTACCTGCGAGCAGTACTTC | CASSLQGAFTCEQYF
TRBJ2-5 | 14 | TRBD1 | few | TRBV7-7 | TGTGCTAGCAGCTCCCAGGGACAGCAAGAGACCCAGTACTTC | CASSSQGQQETQYF
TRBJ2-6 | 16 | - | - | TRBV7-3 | TGTGCCAGCAGCTTAAAGCCGGGGTCTGGGGCCAACGTCCTGACTTTC | CASSLKPGSGANVLTF
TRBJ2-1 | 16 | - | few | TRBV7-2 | TGTGCCAGCAGCCCGTCGGTGGGCTCATCCTTAAATGGGCAGTTCTTC | CASSPSVGSSLNGQFF
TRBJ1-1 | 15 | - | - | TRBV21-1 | TGTGCCAGCAGCAAAGATGATAAGCAGGGTGAGGAAGCTTTCTTT | CASSKDDKQGEEAFF
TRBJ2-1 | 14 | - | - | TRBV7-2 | TGTGCCAGCAGCTTACGAACAGGGTCAGGTGAGCAGTTCTTC | CASSLRTGSGEQFF
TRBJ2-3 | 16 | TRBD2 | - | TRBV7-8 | TGTGCCAGCAGCTTGGCCGGGACTAGATCACGATATACGCAGTATTTT | CASSLAGTRSRYTQYF
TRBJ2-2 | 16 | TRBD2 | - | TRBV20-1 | TGCAGTGCATATGGGACTAGGGGGAAGCGGTCCGGGGAGCTGTTTTTT | CSAYGTRGKRSGELFF
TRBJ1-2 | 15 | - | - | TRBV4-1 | TGCGCCAGCAGCCAGATCGGGACGGCTAACTATGGCTACACCTTC | CASSQIGTANYGYTF
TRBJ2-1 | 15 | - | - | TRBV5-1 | TGCGCCAGCAGTCACCCGCTAGCGCGAGGAGATGAGCAGTTCTTC | CASSHPLARGDEQFF
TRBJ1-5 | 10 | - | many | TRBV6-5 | TGTGCCTCCGGTACCCAGCCCCAGCATTTT | CASGTQPQHF
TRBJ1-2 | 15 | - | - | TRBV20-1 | TGCAGTGCTAGTGGGCGCGACGGGGCTAACTATGGCTACACCTTC | CSASGRDGANYGYTF
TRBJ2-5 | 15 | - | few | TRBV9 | TGTGCCAGCAGCGTAGGGGCTAGCGCACAAGAGACCCAGTACTTC | CASSVGASAQETQYF
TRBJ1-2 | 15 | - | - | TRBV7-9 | TGTGCCAACAGCTTAGGAAAGGGACAAGTCTATGGCTACACCTTC | CANSLGKGQVYGYTF
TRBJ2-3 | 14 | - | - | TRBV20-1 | TGCAGTGCTCTAGGGGTTTGGGGCACAGATACGCAGTATTTT | CSALGVWGTDTQYF
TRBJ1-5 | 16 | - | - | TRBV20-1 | TGCAGTGCTAGAGATCTTACCGATATAGGGAATCAGCCCCAGCATTTT | CSARDLTDIGNQPQHF
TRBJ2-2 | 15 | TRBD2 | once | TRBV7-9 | TGTGCCAGCAGCGAAGGGATCGCGGGGGTCGGGGAGCTGTTTTTT | CASSEGIAGVGELFF
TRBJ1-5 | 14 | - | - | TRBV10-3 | TGTGCCATCAGCGCGGGAACCCCAAATCAGCCCCAGCATTTT | CAISAGTPNQPQHF
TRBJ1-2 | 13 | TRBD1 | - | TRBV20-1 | TGCAGTGCGCCGGGACAGGGAAACTATGACTACACCTTC | CSAPGQGNYDYTF
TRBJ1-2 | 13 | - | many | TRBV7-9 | TGTGCCAGCAGCCGAAGAGGGATGAATGGCTACACCTTC | CASSRRGMNGYTF
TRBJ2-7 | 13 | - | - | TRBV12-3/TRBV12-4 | TGTGCCAGCAGTCCCCAGGTAGGCTACGAGCAGTACTTC | CASSPQVGYEQYF
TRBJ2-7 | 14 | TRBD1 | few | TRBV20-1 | TGCAGTGCTACCGCGACAGGGAAGACCTACGAGCAGTACTTC | CSATATGKTYEQYF
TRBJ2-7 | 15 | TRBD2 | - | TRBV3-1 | TGTGCCAGCAGCCTAGGACTAGCGGGAGAGGGTGAGCAGTACTTC | CASSLGLAGEGEQYF
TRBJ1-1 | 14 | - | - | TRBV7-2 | TGTGCCAGCAGCTACCGGTCAGGTCGGGCTGAAGCTTTCTTT | CASSYRSGRAEAFF
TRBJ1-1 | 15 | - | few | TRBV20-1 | TGCAGTGCTAGACAGGGATCATGGAGTCTGGGAGAAGCTTTCTTT | CSARQGSWSLGEAFF
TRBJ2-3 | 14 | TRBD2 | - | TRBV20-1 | TGCAGTGCTAGACCGGGACTAGAACTAGTTACGCAGTATTTT | CSARPGLELVTQYF
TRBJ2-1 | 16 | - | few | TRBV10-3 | TGTGCCATCAGTGAGTCGGACCAGTCGGTATCCCATGAGCAGTTCTTC | CAISESDQSVSHEQFF
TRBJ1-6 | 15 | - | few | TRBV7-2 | TGTGCCAGCAGCTTAGGGGGGGCGAGGGATTCACCCCTCCACTTT | CASSLGGARDSPLHF
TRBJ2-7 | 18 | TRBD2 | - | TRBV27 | TGTGCCAGCAGTTTGAGGCTAGCGGGACGAAGCTCCTACAATGAGCAGTACTTC | CASSLRLAGRSSYNEQYF
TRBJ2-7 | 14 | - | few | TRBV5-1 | TGCGCCAGCAGCTTGGTAGCGGAGGGCTACGAGCAGTACTTC | CASSLVAEGYEQYF
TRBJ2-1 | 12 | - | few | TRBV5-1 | TGCGCCAGCAGCTTGGACAGGGAGGAGCAGTTCTTC | CASSLDREEQFF
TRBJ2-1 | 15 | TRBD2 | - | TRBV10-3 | TGTGCCATCACGGCCGGAGTGGGTGCAGGGACTATGCAGTTCTTC | CAITAGVGAGTMQFF
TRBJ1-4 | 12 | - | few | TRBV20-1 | TGCAGTGCCCCTAGGGCCCATGAAAAACTGTTTTTT | CSAPRAHEKLFF
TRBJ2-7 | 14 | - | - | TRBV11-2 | TGTGCCAGCAGCCGCCAAAGATTTCCTTACGAGCAGTACTTC | CASSRQRFPYEQYF
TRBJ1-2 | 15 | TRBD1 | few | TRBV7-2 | TGTGCCAGCAGCTTAGCCCAGGACAGGCTCTATGGCTACACCTTC | CASSLAQDRLYGYTF
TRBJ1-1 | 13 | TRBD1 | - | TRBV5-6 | TGTGCCAGCTACACAGGGGGGACATTTGAAGCTTTCTTT | CASYTGGTFEAFF